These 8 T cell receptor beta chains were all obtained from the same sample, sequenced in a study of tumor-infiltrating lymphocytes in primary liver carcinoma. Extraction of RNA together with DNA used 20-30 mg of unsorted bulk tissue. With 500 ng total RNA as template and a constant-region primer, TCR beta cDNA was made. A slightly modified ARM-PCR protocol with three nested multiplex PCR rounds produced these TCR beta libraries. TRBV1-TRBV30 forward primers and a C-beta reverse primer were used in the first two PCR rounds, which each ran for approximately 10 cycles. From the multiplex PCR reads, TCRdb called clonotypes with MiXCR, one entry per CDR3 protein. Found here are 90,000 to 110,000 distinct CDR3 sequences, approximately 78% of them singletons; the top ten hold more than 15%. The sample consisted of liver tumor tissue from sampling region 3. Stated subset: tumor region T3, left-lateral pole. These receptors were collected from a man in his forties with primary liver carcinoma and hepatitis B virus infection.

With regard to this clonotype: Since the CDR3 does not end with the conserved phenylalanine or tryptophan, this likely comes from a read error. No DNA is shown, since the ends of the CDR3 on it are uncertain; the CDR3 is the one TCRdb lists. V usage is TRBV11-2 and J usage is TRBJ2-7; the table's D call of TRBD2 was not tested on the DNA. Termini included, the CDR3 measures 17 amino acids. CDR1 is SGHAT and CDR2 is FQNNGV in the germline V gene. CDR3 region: CASSLTTSSSAPYELYS.

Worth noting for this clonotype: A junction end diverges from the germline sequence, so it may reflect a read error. The CDR3 nucleotides read TGCGCCAGCAATGAGTCGACTAGCGGGAGGGTTACGCAGTATTTT. Encoded protein: CASNESTSGRVTQYF. The chain uses TRBV10-2 and TRBJ2-3; 14 positions match TRBD2. Per the germline V gene, CDR1 is WSHSY and CDR2 is SAAADI. There are 15 residues in the CDR3.

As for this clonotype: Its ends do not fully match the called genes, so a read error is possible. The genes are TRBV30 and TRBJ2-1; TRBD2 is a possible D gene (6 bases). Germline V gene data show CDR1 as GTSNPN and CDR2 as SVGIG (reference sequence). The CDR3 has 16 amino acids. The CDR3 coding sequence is TGTCCCTGGAGTCGACTAGGTGGTAGGGTCTACAATGAGCAGTTCTTC. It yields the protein CPWSRLGGRVYNEQFF.

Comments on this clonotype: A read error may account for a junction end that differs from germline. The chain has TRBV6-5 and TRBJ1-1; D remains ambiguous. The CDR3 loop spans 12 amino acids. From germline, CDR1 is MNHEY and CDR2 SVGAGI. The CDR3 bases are TGTGTCAGCAGTGGGATACACACTGAAGCTTTCTTT. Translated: CVSSGIHTEAFF.

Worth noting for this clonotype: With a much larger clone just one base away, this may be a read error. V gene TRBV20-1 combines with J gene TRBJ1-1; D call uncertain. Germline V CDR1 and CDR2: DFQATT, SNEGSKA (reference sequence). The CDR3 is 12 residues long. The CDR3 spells CNAPTTGTEAFF. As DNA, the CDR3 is TGCAATGCTCCCACGACGGGCACTGAAGCTTTCTTT.

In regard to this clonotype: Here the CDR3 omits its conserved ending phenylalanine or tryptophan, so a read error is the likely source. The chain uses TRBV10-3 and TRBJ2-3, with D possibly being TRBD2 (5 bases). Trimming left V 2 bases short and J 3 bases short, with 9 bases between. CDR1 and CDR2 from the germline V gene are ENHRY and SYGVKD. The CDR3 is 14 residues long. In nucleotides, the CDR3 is TGTGCCATCAGTGAGAGCGGCAGTACAGATACGCAGTATTAT. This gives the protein CAISESGSTDTQYY.

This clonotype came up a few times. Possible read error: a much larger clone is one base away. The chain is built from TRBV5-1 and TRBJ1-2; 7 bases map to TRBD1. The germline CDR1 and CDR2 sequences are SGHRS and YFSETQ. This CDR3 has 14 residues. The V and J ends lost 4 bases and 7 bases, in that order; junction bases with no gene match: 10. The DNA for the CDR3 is TGCGCCAGCAGCAGCGGGACAGCCTCCGCTGGCTACACCTTC. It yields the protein CASSSGTASAGYTF.

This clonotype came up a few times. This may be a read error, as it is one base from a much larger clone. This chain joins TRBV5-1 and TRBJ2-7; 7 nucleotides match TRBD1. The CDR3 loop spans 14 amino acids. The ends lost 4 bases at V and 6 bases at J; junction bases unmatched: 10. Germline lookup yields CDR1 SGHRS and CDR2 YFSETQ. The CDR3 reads CASSMAGGESEQYF. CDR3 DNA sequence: TGCGCCAGCAGCATGGCAGGGGGTGAATCCGAGCAGTACTTC.